The 14 T cell receptor beta chains given below trace back to one sample, sequenced in a study of T cell responses to AZD1222 COVID-19 vaccine. TCRdb's table, derived via immunoSEQ multiplex PCR, lists solely in-frame clones and lacks some. The table lists around 96,000 clones, about 89% of them singletons. Sequenced here: peripheral blood, sampled 28 days after the second AZD1222 dose. These receptors originate from an adult who received the AZD1222 COVID-19 vaccine.

The chain uses TRBV7-9 and TRBJ1-2; tentatively, D is TRBD1 (6 bases). Germline CDR1 reads SEHNR; CDR2 reads FQNEAQ (reference sequence). V was clipped by 1 base and J by 7 bases, with 13 bases between them. The CDR3 is 14 amino acids. CDR3 amino acids: CASSLEYRERGYTF. In DNA, the CDR3 is TGTGCCAGCAGCTTAGAATACAGGGAACGTGGCTACACCTTC.

The chain carries TRBV19 and TRBJ1-2; 9 bases are shared with TRBD1. The V and J ends lost 5 bases and 1 base, in that order; junction bases with no gene match: 11. Germline assignment: CDR1 LNHDA and CDR2 SQIVND (reference sequence). This CDR3 contains 17 residues. The CDR3 nucleotides read TGTGCCAGTAGTGGCCACAGGGGGCAAGGGGGTAACTATGGCTACACCTTC. This translates into CASSGHRGQGGNYGYTF.

This clone was detected a few times. The J gene is TRBJ1-2, the V gene TRBV6-5; possible D gene TRBD1, 6 bases. This CDR3 contains 13 residues. Germline CDR1 MNHEY, CDR2 SVGAGI. Between the trimmed V and J ends, which lost 6 bases and 7 bases, there was a span of 15 bases. This CDR3 reads CASRPRGAGGYTF. The DNA of the CDR3 is TGTGCCAGCAGGCCAAGGGGGGCTGGTGGCTACACCTTC.

CDR3 region: CASRTGATANYGYTF. DNA of the CDR3: TGTGCCAGCAGAACAGGGGCGACGGCTAACTATGGCTACACCTTC. The J gene is TRBJ1-2, the V gene TRBV28; the match to TRBD1 covers 7 bases. CDR1 MDHEN and CDR2 SYDVKM come from the germline V gene. Trimming cost V 6 bases and J 0 bases; bases outside gene matches: 7. This CDR3 contains 15 residues.

The chain joins TRBV24-1 to TRBJ1-2; tentatively, D is TRBD1 (6 bases). Germline CDR1 and CDR2: KGHDR and SFDVKD. The CDR3 runs 15 residues. V shed 4 bases and J shed 2 bases, with 13 bases lying between them. The CDR3 protein is CATSENRDQNYGYTF. The CDR3 DNA follows: TGTGCCACCAGTGAAAACAGGGACCAAAACTATGGCTACACCTTC.

The V gene is TRBV6-1, the J gene TRBJ2-7; 8 bases align to TRBD2. CDR3 length equals 14 residues. Germline-derived CDR1 and CDR2 are MNHNS and SASEGT. J was trimmed by 3 bases and V by 2 bases; bases with no gene match: 3. CDR3 nucleotides: TGTGCCAGCAGTGAAAACCTAGCGGGCTACGAGCAGTACTTC. Protein: CASSENLAGYEQYF.

The V call is TRBV9, the J call TRBJ2-3; a possible D gene is TRBD2 (5 bases). There are 16 residues in the CDR3. V lost 2 bases to trimming and J lost 8 bases, with 21 bases between them. From germline, CDR1 is SGDLS and CDR2 YYNGEE. Written as DNA, the CDR3 is TGTGCCAGCAGCGTCGCCGGGCGGCTCAGTGGGAGTACGCAGTATTTT. Translation gives CASSVAGRLSGSTQYF.

The rearrangement links TRBV9 to TRBJ1-2; D unclear. The germline gives CDR1 SGDLS, CDR2 YYNGEE. Between the trimmed V and J ends, which lost 0 bases and 8 bases, there was a span of 14 bases. The CDR3 length is 14 residues. The CDR3 reads CASSVGPEPLGYTF. The CDR3 bases are TGTGCCAGCAGCGTAGGGCCCGAGCCCCTAGGCTACACCTTC.

This clone is a singleton in its sample. J is TRBJ2-7 and V is TRBV20-1, with D hard to call. This CDR3 spans 10 amino acids. V was cut by 2 bases and J by 5 bases, with 4 bases left in between. The V gene's germline CDR1 is DFQATT and CDR2 SNEGSKA (reference sequence). CDR3 in amino acids: CSARLNEQYF. As DNA, the CDR3 is TGCAGTGCTAGACTCAACGAGCAGTACTTC.

The chain is built from TRBV6-5 and TRBJ1-1; D not resolved. Germline loops: CDR1 MNHEY, CDR2 SVGAGI. CDR3 length: 13 amino acids. V lost 11 bases, J lost 3 bases, and 16 bases lay in between. CDR3 DNA: TGTGCCGGAGGAATGAAGAGAGACACTGAAGCTTTCTTT. It specifies CAGGMKRDTEAFF.

The V and J genes are TRBV10-3 and TRBJ1-1; D is unresolved. The ends were cut back, 6 bases at V and 3 bases at J, with 26 bases in the middle. The CDR3 covers 18 residues. The V gene's germline CDR1 is ENHRY and CDR2 SYGVKD. The CDR3 loop reads CAISLHGGHPGIDTEAFF. CDR3 in DNA: TGTGCCATCAGCCTCCACGGAGGGCACCCAGGTATAGACACTGAAGCTTTCTTT.

This chain links TRBV28 with TRBJ1-5; 8 bases map to TRBD1. This CDR3 contains 15 residues. Per the germline V gene, CDR1 is MDHEN and CDR2 is SYDVKM. V shed 6 bases and J 7 bases; nucleotides not matched to a gene: 11. The CDR3 is CASRHSGGFEQPQHF. CDR3 coding DNA: TGTGCCAGCAGACATTCAGGGGGCTTTGAACAGCCCCAGCATTTT.

CDR3 sequence (DNA): TGTGCCAGCAGTTACGGCAATCAGCCCCAGCATTTT. It yields the protein CASSYGNQPQHF. The chain recombines TRBV6-6 with TRBJ1-5, with D hard to call. CDR1 is MNHNY and CDR2 is SVGAGI in the germline V gene (reference sequence). This CDR3 spans 12 amino acids. With 2 bases removed from V and 2 bases from J, the gap between germline ends came to 1 base.

V is TRBV19 and J is TRBJ1-5; 8 bases are shared with TRBD1. Germline V lookup: CDR1 LNHDA, CDR2 SQIVND (reference sequence). The CDR3 is 16 residues long. After removal of 4 bases from V and 4 bases from J, the junction contained 9 bases not matched to a gene. CDR3 in amino acids: CASSRGDRGHNQPQHF. CDR3 sequence (DNA): TGTGCCAGTAGTAGGGGAGACAGGGGCCATAATCAGCCCCAGCATTTT.